This T cell receptor (beta chain) was sequenced for a study of shared clonotypes between healthy human individuals. A remark on this clone: Antigen unknown.

Using immunoSEQ multiplex PCR, the repertoire was profiled, and TCRdb retains in-frame clones only, with some absent. This table holds 600,000 to 750,000 clones, around 72% found once. Donors were Caucasian adults residing in Nashville, Tennessee, USA. Study-wide points: Clonotype sharing among the donors was expected to vary with sequencing depth. The study drew on few donors, limiting represented genetic and exposure-history diversity. Tissues were not sampled, only blood, and their repertoires likely differ.

With 10 bases removed from V and 3 bases from J, the gap between germline ends came to 15 bases. Germline assignment: CDR1 ENHRY and CDR2 SYGVKD. The CDR3 consists of 13 residues. The sequence came from a woman in her thirties in good health. The sequencing input was memory CD4+ T cells sorted from blood. Subset here: CD45RA-negative fraction. This chain uses TRBV10-3 with TRBJ1-1; perhaps TRBD1 as D (6 bases). CDR3 coding DNA: TGTGCCACAAACAGGGTCGGCGACACTGAAGCTTTCTTT. It codes for CATNRVGDTEAFF.